This T cell receptor beta chain was documented in a study of blood T cell repertoires in COVID-19. Here immunoSEQ multiplex PCR was the method, and the copy in TCRdb shows in-frame clones only, minus some. The sample comprises 100,000 to 150,000 clones, roughly 84% of which are singletons, and roughly 1.2% rests with the top ten. This CDR3 is built from 14 residues. Germline V gives CDR1 MNHEY, CDR2 SMNVEV (reference sequence). The V and J ends lost 3 bases and 4 bases respectively, with 10 bases between them. The sample was peripheral blood. V is TRBV27 and J is TRBJ2-1; D uncertain. The TCR comes from a woman older than 75 with acute or convalescent COVID-19. CDR3 residues: CASSFRIPYNEQFF. The CDR3 DNA sequence: TGTGCCAGCAGTTTCAGGATCCCGTACAATGAGCAGTTCTTC.